These T cell receptor beta chains were read from a single sample in a study of shared clonotypes between healthy human individuals. TCRdb keeps only in-frame clones here, not all; method: immunoSEQ multiplex PCR. The data show about 1.5 million clones, 95% to 99% seen once. The specimen sequenced was naive CD4+ T cells sorted from blood. These receptors all come from a man in his thirties or forties in good health. Both conserved end residues are part of each CDR3. Each record gives: J gene, D gene, V gene, clone size, CDR3 DNA, CDR3 protein. The D gene is left open where the match is weak. Expanded clones are given a class, and other clones once, few, many or no size at all.

J: TRBJ1-1; D: NA; V: TRBV15; size: NA; DNA: TGTGCCACCAGCAGAGATGCCCCGTACACTGAAGCTTTCTTT; CDR3: CATSRDAPYTEAFF
J: TRBJ2-7; D: NA; V: TRBV10-3; size: once; DNA: TGTGCCATCAGGGGCGGTGGCTACGAGCAGTACTTC; CDR3: CAIRGGGYEQYF
J: TRBJ2-3; D: TRBD2; V: TRBV30; size: NA; DNA: TGTGCCTGGAGGGCGAAGGCGGGAGGGACAGATACGCAGTATTTT; CDR3: CAWRAKAGGTDTQYF
J: TRBJ2-3; D: TRBD2; V: TRBV15; size: NA; DNA: TGTGCCACCAGCGGACTAGGAGTGCCAACAGATACGCAGTATTTT; CDR3: CATSGLGVPTDTQYF
J: TRBJ2-1; D: TRBD2; V: TRBV9; size: NA; DNA: TGTGCCAGCAGGTCCAGTGGGACTAGCGGAGCCAATGAGCAGTTCTTC; CDR3: CASRSSGTSGANEQFF
J: TRBJ2-2; D: TRBD1; V: TRBV6-1; size: NA; DNA: TGTGCCAGCAGGGCGACAGGGACCGGGGAGCTGTTTTTT; CDR3: CASRATGTGELFF
J: TRBJ2-7; D: NA; V: TRBV7-9; size: NA; DNA: TGTGCCAGCAGCTTAGGTCCCATAGGGGGGCACGAGCAGTACTTC; CDR3: CASSLGPIGGHEQYF
J: TRBJ2-7; D: TRBD2; V: TRBV27; size: NA; DNA: TGTGCCAGCAGTTTAGCTAGCGGGAAGGTTAGTTCCTACGAGCAGTACTTC; CDR3: CASSLASGKVSSYEQYF
J: TRBJ2-5; D: NA; V: TRBV18; size: NA; DNA: TGTGCCAGCTCACCGTTGGGGATTGAGGGAGAGACCCAGTACTTC; CDR3: CASSPLGIEGETQYF
J: TRBJ2-2; D: NA; V: TRBV25-1; size: NA; DNA: TGTGCCAGCAGTGAACCACCCCGCGGCAGGACCCCCGGGGAGCTGTTTTTT; CDR3: CASSEPPRGRTPGELFF
J: TRBJ2-7; D: TRBD2; V: TRBV5-8; size: NA; DNA: TGTGCCAGCAGCCGGGTAGCGGGAGGAGGCTACGAGCAGTACTTC; CDR3: CASSRVAGGGYEQYF
J: TRBJ1-1; D: NA; V: TRBV19; size: NA; DNA: TGTGCCAGTAGTATACGGGGGGCCGGTGAAGCTTTCTTT; CDR3: CASSIRGAGEAFF
J: TRBJ2-3; D: NA; V: TRBV10-3; size: NA; DNA: TGTGCCATCAGTGAGTGGGGGTCTGATACGCAGTATTTT; CDR3: CAISEWGSDTQYF
J: TRBJ2-1; D: NA; V: TRBV7-2; size: once; DNA: TGTGCCAGCAGGCCAAGGAATTCTTACACTGAGCAGTTCTTC; CDR3: CASRPRNSYTEQFF
J: TRBJ1-2; D: TRBD1; V: TRBV7-2; size: NA; DNA: TGTGCCAGCAGCCCACAGGGGCCAAGCTATGGCTACACCTTC; CDR3: CASSPQGPSYGYTF
J: TRBJ2-7; D: NA; V: TRBV28; size: NA; DNA: TGTGCCAGCAGTTTATATAGCACAGAGAACTACGAGCAGTACTTC; CDR3: CASSLYSTENYEQYF